A single T cell receptor (beta chain) is shown here with its context. The sample is drawn from a study of blood T cell repertoires in COVID-19. Study background: Samples taken during acute and convalescent COVID-19 were collected in the United States, Italy and Spain.

Per the original data handling: Amplification of reference gene primers provided the estimated nucleated cell counts. The table came from immunoSEQ multiplex PCR; TCRdb's copy has only in-frame clones and leaves some out. The V and J calls and clone size come from that table; D and trimming were worked out from the DNA. The data contain about 430,000 clones, about 88% of them seen just once; the ten biggest clones take up 1.4%. Germline V lookup: CDR1 MDHEN, CDR2 SYDVKM. J lost 2 bases, V lost 5 bases, and 5 bases had no gene match. The CDR3 is 15 residues long. This TCR was recovered from a woman aged 18-29 years who had been exposed to COVID-19. The V call is TRBV28, the J call TRBJ1-4, with 7 bases fitting TRBD1. Sequencing was performed on PBMCs or T cells enriched from blood (not recorded which). The CDR3, as DNA: TGTGCCAGCAGTCCGAACAGGGGCACTAATGAAAAACTGTTTTTT. This sequence encodes CASSPNRGTNEKLFF.